A selection of T cell receptor beta chains follows, all from one sample in a study of blood T cell repertoires in COVID-19. TCRdb keeps only in-frame clones here, not all; method: immunoSEQ multiplex PCR. The data show 450,000 or so clones, around nine tenths seen once. Material for sequencing was peripheral blood. Source of these receptors: a woman aged 40 to 50 with COVID-19, enrolled during active disease. Both conserved end residues are part of each CDR3. The D gene is left open where the match is weak. Expanded clones are given a class, and other clones once, few, many or no size at all.

CDR3nt: TGTGCCAGCAGTCCAGGGGACAAAAACATTCAGTACTTC; CDR3aa: CASSPGDKNIQYF; abundance: .; d_gene: .; v_gene: TRBV27; j_gene: TRBJ2-4
CDR3nt: TGCGCCAGCAGCTTAAGGACAGGTAATGAGCAGTTCTTC; CDR3aa: CASSLRTGNEQFF; abundance: .; d_gene: TRBD1; v_gene: TRBV5-1; j_gene: TRBJ2-1
CDR3nt: TGTGCCAGCAGCCAACCATGGAAGGGGGTCGTGGAAAAACTGTTTTTT; CDR3aa: CASSQPWKGVVEKLFF; abundance: few; d_gene: .; v_gene: TRBV14; j_gene: TRBJ1-4
CDR3nt: TGTGCCAGCAGTTACGGGGGGGCGCGGCGCGAGCAGTACTTC; CDR3aa: CASSYGGARREQYF; abundance: .; d_gene: .; v_gene: TRBV6-2/TRBV6-3; j_gene: TRBJ2-7
CDR3nt: TGCAGCGCATCCCCAGCAACTAATGAAAAACTGTTTTTT; CDR3aa: CSASPATNEKLFF; abundance: .; d_gene: .; v_gene: TRBV29-1; j_gene: TRBJ1-4
CDR3nt: TGTGCCAGCAGCCGTACGACAGGGGGCGTGATTGAAGCTTTCTTT; CDR3aa: CASSRTTGGVIEAFF; abundance: once; d_gene: TRBD1; v_gene: TRBV27; j_gene: TRBJ1-1
CDR3nt: TGTGCCAGCAGCTTCCTCCGGGACAGAGTAAATACGCAGTATTTT; CDR3aa: CASSFLRDRVNTQYF; abundance: .; d_gene: TRBD1; v_gene: TRBV7-8; j_gene: TRBJ2-3
CDR3nt: TGTGCCAGCAGTAAAGGGGGCTATGGCTACACCTTC; CDR3aa: CASSKGGYGYTF; abundance: few; d_gene: .; v_gene: TRBV12-3/TRBV12-4; j_gene: TRBJ1-2
CDR3nt: TGTGCCAGCAGTAGAGTGAACACTGAAGCTTTCTTT; CDR3aa: CASSRVNTEAFF; abundance: .; d_gene: .; v_gene: TRBV6-5; j_gene: TRBJ1-1
CDR3nt: TGTGCCAGCAGCTCCCCCCAGGGACAGGGGGGCACTGAAGCTTTCTTT; CDR3aa: CASSSPQGQGGTEAFF; abundance: .; d_gene: TRBD1; v_gene: TRBV11-2; j_gene: TRBJ1-1
CDR3nt: TGTGCCAGCAGCGTAGCTGGGGGGGAGGAGGAGGAAAAACTGTTTTTT; CDR3aa: CASSVAGGEEEEKLFF; abundance: .; d_gene: .; v_gene: TRBV9; j_gene: TRBJ1-4
CDR3nt: TGTGCCAGCAGCGGGACTAGCGGGTCTTCCTACAATGAGCAGTTCTTC; CDR3aa: CASSGTSGSSYNEQFF; abundance: .; d_gene: TRBD2; v_gene: TRBV9; j_gene: TRBJ2-1
CDR3nt: TGTGCCAGCAGCGTAGGGAGGGGCGAGGTCACTGAAGCTTTCTTT; CDR3aa: CASSVGRGEVTEAFF; abundance: .; d_gene: .; v_gene: TRBV9; j_gene: TRBJ1-1
CDR3nt: TGTGCCAGCATCCTAGCGGGGCAGAGGGACCATAAAAGAAAGGGAGGGGAGCAGTACTTC; CDR3aa: CASILAGQRDHKRKGGEQYF; abundance: .; d_gene: TRBD2; v_gene: TRBV9; j_gene: TRBJ2-7
CDR3nt: TGCGCCAGCAGCCTCGGGGCTAACTATGGCTACACCTTC; CDR3aa: CASSLGANYGYTF; abundance: .; d_gene: .; v_gene: TRBV5-1; j_gene: TRBJ1-2
CDR3nt: TGTGCCAGCAGTCTAGATTGGACAGGCAATCAGCCCCAGCATTTT; CDR3aa: CASSLDWTGNQPQHF; abundance: .; d_gene: .; v_gene: TRBV6-5; j_gene: TRBJ1-5
CDR3nt: TGTGCCAGTAGTATTTTGCTAGCGGGAGGTGAGCAGTTCTTC; CDR3aa: CASSILLAGGEQFF; abundance: .; d_gene: TRBD2; v_gene: TRBV19; j_gene: TRBJ2-1
CDR3nt: TGCGCCAGCAGCCAAGCCCAGGGTTATGAAAAACTGTTTTTT; CDR3aa: CASSQAQGYEKLFF; abundance: .; d_gene: .; v_gene: TRBV4-3; j_gene: TRBJ1-4
CDR3nt: TGTGCCAGCAGCCCCCGACAGGGTCCCTCTAACGAGCAGTACTTC; CDR3aa: CASSPRQGPSNEQYF; abundance: .; d_gene: TRBD1; v_gene: TRBV3-1/TRBV3-2; j_gene: TRBJ2-7
CDR3nt: TGTGCCAGCAGCAACGGGGTGAGGGGGCGGTCACCCCTCCACTTT; CDR3aa: CASSNGVRGRSPLHF; abundance: once; d_gene: TRBD1; v_gene: TRBV7-9; j_gene: TRBJ1-6
CDR3nt: TGTGCCAGCAGCACCAGCGGGGCTAACGGATACAATGAGCAGTTCTTC; CDR3aa: CASSTSGANGYNEQFF; abundance: .; d_gene: TRBD2; v_gene: TRBV11-2; j_gene: TRBJ2-1
CDR3nt: TGTGCCAGCAGTGAACAGGGGGCGCTTTACGAGCAGTACTTC; CDR3aa: CASSEQGALYEQYF; abundance: .; d_gene: TRBD1; v_gene: TRBV2; j_gene: TRBJ2-7
CDR3nt: TGTGCCAGCAGCCCCGACAGGGCCATGTTGTATTTT; CDR3aa: CASSPDRAMLYF; abundance: .; d_gene: TRBD1; v_gene: TRBV7-3; j_gene: TRBJ2-3
CDR3nt: TGCAGCGTTGCGGGGACAGAGTACACTGAAGCTTTCTTT; CDR3aa: CSVAGTEYTEAFF; abundance: .; d_gene: TRBD1; v_gene: TRBV29-1; j_gene: TRBJ1-1
CDR3nt: TGTGCCAGCAGTCCCAAGGGGGGAGGGACTGAAGCTTTCTTT; CDR3aa: CASSPKGGGTEAFF; abundance: once; d_gene: .; v_gene: TRBV27; j_gene: TRBJ1-1
CDR3nt: TGTGCCAGCAGCCCACAGGGTAACTATGGCTACACCTTC; CDR3aa: CASSPQGNYGYTF; abundance: .; d_gene: .; v_gene: TRBV6-2/TRBV6-3; j_gene: TRBJ1-2
CDR3nt: TGTGCCAGCAGCAAAGACAGGGGGACCTCATCCTATAATTCACCCCTCCACTTT; CDR3aa: CASSKDRGTSSYNSPLHF; abundance: .; d_gene: .; v_gene: TRBV21-1; j_gene: TRBJ1-6
CDR3nt: TGTGCCAGCAGCTTAGTAGACAGCAAGAACACTGAAGCTTTCTTT; CDR3aa: CASSLVDSKNTEAFF; abundance: .; d_gene: .; v_gene: TRBV7-6; j_gene: TRBJ1-1
CDR3nt: TGTGCCATCAGTGATAATGGGGGAGGCACCGGGGAGCTGTTTTTT; CDR3aa: CAISDNGGGTGELFF; abundance: once; d_gene: .; v_gene: TRBV10-3; j_gene: TRBJ2-2
CDR3nt: TGTGCCAGCAGCCCCCGGTACTATGGCTACACCTTC; CDR3aa: CASSPRYYGYTF; abundance: .; d_gene: .; v_gene: TRBV13; j_gene: TRBJ1-2
CDR3nt: TGCGCCAGCAGCTTGGGCAGGACAGAGAACACTGAAGCTTTCTTT; CDR3aa: CASSLGRTENTEAFF; abundance: .; d_gene: .; v_gene: TRBV5-1; j_gene: TRBJ1-1
CDR3nt: TGTGCCAGCTCACCATCCTTAGCGGGGGCCGGCAATCAGCCCCAGCATTTT; CDR3aa: CASSPSLAGAGNQPQHF; abundance: .; d_gene: .; v_gene: TRBV18; j_gene: TRBJ1-5
CDR3nt: TGTGCCAGCAGCTTAGAAGTGTCGGGTGAGCAGTACTTC; CDR3aa: CASSLEVSGEQYF; abundance: .; d_gene: .; v_gene: TRBV7-2; j_gene: TRBJ2-7
CDR3nt: TGTGCCAGTATCAAATCCGGGACAGGCTTTTGGCCCCAGCATTTT; CDR3aa: CASIKSGTGFWPQHF; abundance: few; d_gene: TRBD1; v_gene: TRBV19; j_gene: TRBJ1-5
CDR3nt: TGTGCCAGCAGTTACTCGGGGGGACAAGAGACCCAGTACTTC; CDR3aa: CASSYSGGQETQYF; abundance: once; d_gene: .; v_gene: TRBV6-6; j_gene: TRBJ2-5
CDR3nt: TGTGCCAGCTCACCAGTAGACCGGGACACAACGAACTTT; CDR3aa: CASSPVDRDTTNF; abundance: .; d_gene: .; v_gene: TRBV18; j_gene: TRBJ1-3
CDR3nt: TGCGCCAGCAGCCAAGGACAGGGGGGAGAGACCCAGTACTTC; CDR3aa: CASSQGQGGETQYF; abundance: .; d_gene: TRBD1; v_gene: TRBV4-3; j_gene: TRBJ2-5
CDR3nt: TGTGCCAGCAGTTCCAAATTCAATGAGCAGTTCTTC; CDR3aa: CASSSKFNEQFF; abundance: .; d_gene: .; v_gene: TRBV6-2/TRBV6-3; j_gene: TRBJ2-1
CDR3nt: TGTGCCAGCAGTGGGGGGGGTGGCAGGCGACCCTACAATGAGCAGTTCTTC; CDR3aa: CASSGGGGRRPYNEQFF; abundance: .; d_gene: TRBD2; v_gene: TRBV28; j_gene: TRBJ2-1
CDR3nt: TGTGCCAGCAGCTTAGGGCTAGCAGCCGGGGAGCTGTTTTTT; CDR3aa: CASSLGLAAGELFF; abundance: .; d_gene: .; v_gene: TRBV11-3; j_gene: TRBJ2-2
CDR3nt: TGTGCCAGCAGCTTAGACAGGGGGAACTATGGCTACACCTTC; CDR3aa: CASSLDRGNYGYTF; abundance: .; d_gene: TRBD1; v_gene: TRBV5-5; j_gene: TRBJ1-2
CDR3nt: TGTGCCAGCAGCGTCGGGGGTTCACCCCTCCACTTT; CDR3aa: CASSVGGSPLHF; abundance: .; d_gene: .; v_gene: TRBV7-3; j_gene: TRBJ1-6
CDR3nt: TGCGCCAGCAGCTTGGACTCAGGGGGCACTACCTACGAGCAGTACTTC; CDR3aa: CASSLDSGGTTYEQYF; abundance: .; d_gene: TRBD1; v_gene: TRBV5-1; j_gene: TRBJ2-7
CDR3nt: TGTGCCAGCAGTGAGTGGTACAGGGGGCCAGAAAATCAGCCCCAGCATTTT; CDR3aa: CASSEWYRGPENQPQHF; abundance: .; d_gene: TRBD1; v_gene: TRBV6-4; j_gene: TRBJ1-5
CDR3nt: TGTGCCAGCGGATCAAATACCCGGGACAGGGAAGCTTTCTTT; CDR3aa: CASGSNTRDREAFF; abundance: .; d_gene: TRBD1; v_gene: TRBV28; j_gene: TRBJ1-1
CDR3nt: TGTGCCAGCATCGGCCCTTGGGGACAGGGTGGTAATTCACCCCTCCACTTT; CDR3aa: CASIGPWGQGGNSPLHF; abundance: once; d_gene: TRBD1; v_gene: TRBV28; j_gene: TRBJ1-6
CDR3nt: TGTGCCAGCAGCACCCACCAGGGGCCTTTGACTGAAGCTTTCTTT; CDR3aa: CASSTHQGPLTEAFF; abundance: few; d_gene: .; v_gene: TRBV9; j_gene: TRBJ1-1
CDR3nt: TGCGCCAGCAGCCGAGGGACAGGGGACTATGGCTACACCTTC; CDR3aa: CASSRGTGDYGYTF; abundance: .; d_gene: TRBD1; v_gene: TRBV4-3; j_gene: TRBJ1-2
CDR3nt: TGTGCCAGCAGCCCGACTAGCGGGGGGTTAAGAGGGACCCAGTACTTC; CDR3aa: CASSPTSGGLRGTQYF; abundance: once; d_gene: TRBD2; v_gene: TRBV11-3; j_gene: TRBJ2-5
CDR3nt: TGTGCCAGCAGCTGGGGACAGAATCAGCCCCAGCATTTT; CDR3aa: CASSWGQNQPQHF; abundance: .; d_gene: TRBD1; v_gene: TRBV7-2; j_gene: TRBJ1-5
CDR3nt: TGCGCCAGCAGCCAGAGCACCAAGGGGGAAAAACTGTTTTTT; CDR3aa: CASSQSTKGEKLFF; abundance: .; d_gene: .; v_gene: TRBV5-1; j_gene: TRBJ1-4
CDR3nt: TGTGCCAGCAGCTTAGTTCGGGACAGGGGTTTGAACACTGAAGCTTTCTTT; CDR3aa: CASSLVRDRGLNTEAFF; abundance: once; d_gene: TRBD1; v_gene: TRBV13; j_gene: TRBJ1-1
CDR3nt: TGCAGCGTTGTCCCCGCGGGACAGGGATACCACGAGCAGTACTTC; CDR3aa: CSVVPAGQGYHEQYF; abundance: .; d_gene: TRBD1; v_gene: TRBV29-1; j_gene: TRBJ2-7
CDR3nt: TGCGCCAGCAGCCGGAAGGTTCAGGGTTACAATGAGCAGTTCTTC; CDR3aa: CASSRKVQGYNEQFF; abundance: .; d_gene: .; v_gene: TRBV4-3; j_gene: TRBJ2-1
CDR3nt: TGTGCCAGCAGTCCCGGGGGTACCTATGGCTACACCTTC; CDR3aa: CASSPGGTYGYTF; abundance: .; d_gene: .; v_gene: TRBV28; j_gene: TRBJ1-2